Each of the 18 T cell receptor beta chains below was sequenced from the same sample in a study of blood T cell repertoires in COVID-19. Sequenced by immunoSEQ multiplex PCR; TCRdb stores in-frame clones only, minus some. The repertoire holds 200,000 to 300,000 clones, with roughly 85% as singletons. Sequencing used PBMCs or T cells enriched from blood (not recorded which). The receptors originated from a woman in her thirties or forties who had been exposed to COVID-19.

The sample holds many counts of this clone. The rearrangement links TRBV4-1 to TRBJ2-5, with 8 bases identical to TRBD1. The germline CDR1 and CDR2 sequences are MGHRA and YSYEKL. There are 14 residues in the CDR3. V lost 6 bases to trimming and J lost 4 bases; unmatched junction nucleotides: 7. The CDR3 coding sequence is TGCGCCAGCAGGCCCGGACAGGGTAGAGAGACCCAGTACTTC. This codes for CASRPGQGRETQYF.

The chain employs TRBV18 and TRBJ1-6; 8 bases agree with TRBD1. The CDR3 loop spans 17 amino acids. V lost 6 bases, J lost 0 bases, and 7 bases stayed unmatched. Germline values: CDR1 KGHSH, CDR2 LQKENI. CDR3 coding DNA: TGTGCCAGCTCCCGGACAGGGCCGAGCTCCTATAATTCACCCCTCCACTTT. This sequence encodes CASSRTGPSSYNSPLHF.

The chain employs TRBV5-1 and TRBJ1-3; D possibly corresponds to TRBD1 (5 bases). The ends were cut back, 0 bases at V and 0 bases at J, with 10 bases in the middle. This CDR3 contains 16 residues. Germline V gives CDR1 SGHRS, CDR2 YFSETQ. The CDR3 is CASSLEGLNSGNTIYF. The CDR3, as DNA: TGCGCCAGCAGCTTGGAGGGACTGAACTCTGGAAACACCATATATTTT.

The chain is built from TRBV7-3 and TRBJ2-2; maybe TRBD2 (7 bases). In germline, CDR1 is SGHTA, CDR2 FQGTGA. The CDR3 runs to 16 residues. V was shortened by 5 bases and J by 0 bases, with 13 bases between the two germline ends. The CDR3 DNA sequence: TGTGCCAGCAGCCCGCGGGGGCACGCGAACACCGGGGAGCTGTTTTTT. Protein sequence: CASSPRGHANTGELFF.

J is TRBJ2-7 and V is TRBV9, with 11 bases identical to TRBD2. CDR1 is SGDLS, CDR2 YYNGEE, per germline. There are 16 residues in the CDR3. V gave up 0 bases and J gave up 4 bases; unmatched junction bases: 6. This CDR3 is CASSVGAASGGYEQYF. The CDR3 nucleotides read TGTGCCAGCAGCGTAGGGGCGGCTAGCGGGGGGTACGAGCAGTACTTC. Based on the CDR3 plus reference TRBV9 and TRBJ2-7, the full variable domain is DSGVTQTPKHLITATGQRVTLRCSPRSGDLSVYWYQQSLDQGLQFLIQYYNGEERAKGNILERFSAQQFPDLHSELNLSSLELGDSALYFCASSVGAASGGYEQYFGPGTRLTVT.

The CDR3 DNA follows: TGTGCCACCCAACTTAGGGCACCGGGGCAAGAGACCCAGTACTTC. It yields the protein CATQLRAPGQETQYF. The chain recombines TRBV28 with TRBJ2-5, with D tentatively TRBD2 (5 bases). CDR3 length equals 15 residues. V lost 10 bases and J 2 bases, leaving 20 bases between the germline ends. Germline V gene sequence: CDR1 MDHEN, CDR2 SYDVKM.

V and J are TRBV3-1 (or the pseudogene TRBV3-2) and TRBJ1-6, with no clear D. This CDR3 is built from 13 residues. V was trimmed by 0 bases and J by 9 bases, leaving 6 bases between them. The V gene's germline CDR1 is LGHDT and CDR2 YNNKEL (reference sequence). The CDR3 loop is CASSQDSRSPLHF. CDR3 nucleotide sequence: TGTGCCAGCAGCCAAGACAGTCGTTCACCCCTCCACTTT.

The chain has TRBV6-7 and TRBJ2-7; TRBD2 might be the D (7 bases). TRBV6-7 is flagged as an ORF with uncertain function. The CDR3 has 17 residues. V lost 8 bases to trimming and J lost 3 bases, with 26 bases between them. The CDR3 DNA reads TGTGCCAGCTGCCGTGCGAAAAATAGGGGGGGGTACTACGAGCAGTACTTC. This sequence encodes CASCRAKNRGGYYEQYF.

CDR3: CASSNSTGARGLAGASNTGELFF. DNA of the CDR3: TGTGCCAGCAGCAATTCGACAGGCGCAAGAGGACTAGCGGGGGCATCGAACACCGGGGAGCTGTTTTTT. V is TRBV9 and J is TRBJ2-2, with TRBD2 matching 13 bases. Germline CDR1 SGDLS, CDR2 YYNGEE. There are 23 residues in the CDR3. V lost 4 bases, J lost 0 bases, and 21 bases stayed unmatched.

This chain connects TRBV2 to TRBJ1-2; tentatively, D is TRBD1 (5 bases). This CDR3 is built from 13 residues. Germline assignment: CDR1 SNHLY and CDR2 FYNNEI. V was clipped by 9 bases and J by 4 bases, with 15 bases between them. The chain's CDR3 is CASQTPRGYGYTF. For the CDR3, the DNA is TGTGCCAGTCAGACTCCAAGGGGCTATGGCTACACCTTC.

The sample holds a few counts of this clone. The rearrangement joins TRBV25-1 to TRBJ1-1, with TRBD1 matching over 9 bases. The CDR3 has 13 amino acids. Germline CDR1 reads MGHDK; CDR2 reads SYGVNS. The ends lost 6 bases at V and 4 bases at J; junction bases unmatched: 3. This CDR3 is CASSHRGRTEAFF. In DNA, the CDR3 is TGTGCCAGCAGCCACAGGGGGCGCACTGAAGCTTTCTTT.

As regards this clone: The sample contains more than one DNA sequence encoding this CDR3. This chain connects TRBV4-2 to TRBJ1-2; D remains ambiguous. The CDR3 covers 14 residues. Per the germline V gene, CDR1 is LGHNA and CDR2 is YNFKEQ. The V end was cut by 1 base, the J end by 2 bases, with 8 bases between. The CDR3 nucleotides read TGTGCCAGCAGCCAAGTCGGAGGGAACTATGGCTACACCTTC. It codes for CASSQVGGNYGYTF.

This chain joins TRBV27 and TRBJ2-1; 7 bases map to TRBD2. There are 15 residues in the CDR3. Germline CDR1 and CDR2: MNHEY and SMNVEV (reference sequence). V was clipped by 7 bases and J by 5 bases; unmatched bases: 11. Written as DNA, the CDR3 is TGTGCCAGCACCCCCCGGGAGGTGGGAGACAATGAGCAGTTCTTC. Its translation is CASTPREVGDNEQFF.

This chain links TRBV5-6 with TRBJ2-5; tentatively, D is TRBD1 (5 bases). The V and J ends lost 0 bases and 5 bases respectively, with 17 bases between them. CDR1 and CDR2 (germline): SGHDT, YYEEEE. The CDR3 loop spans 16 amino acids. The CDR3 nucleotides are TGTGCCAGCAGCTTGGAACCAGGGTCGGTCGGCGAGACCCAGTACTTC. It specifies CASSLEPGSVGETQYF. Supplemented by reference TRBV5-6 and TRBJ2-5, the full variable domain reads DAGVTQSPTHLIKTRGQQVTLRCSPKSGHDTVSWYQQALGQGPQFIFQYYEEEERQRGNFPDRFSGHQFPNYSSELNVNALLLGDSALYLCASSLEPGSVGETQYFGPGTRLLVL.

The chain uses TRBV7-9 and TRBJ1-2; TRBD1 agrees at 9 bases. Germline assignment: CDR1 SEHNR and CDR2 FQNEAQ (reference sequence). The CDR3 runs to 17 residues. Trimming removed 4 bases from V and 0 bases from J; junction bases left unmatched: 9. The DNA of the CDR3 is TGTGCCAGCAGCTCATGGGACAGGGCCAAAACTAACTATGGCTACACCTTC. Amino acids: CASSSWDRAKTNYGYTF.

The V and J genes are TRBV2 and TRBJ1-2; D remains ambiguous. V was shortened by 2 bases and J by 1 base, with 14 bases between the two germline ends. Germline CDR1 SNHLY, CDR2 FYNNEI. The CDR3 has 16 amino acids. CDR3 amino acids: CASSENSPELNYGYTF. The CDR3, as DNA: TGTGCCAGCAGTGAAAACAGTCCCGAACTTAACTATGGCTACACCTTC.

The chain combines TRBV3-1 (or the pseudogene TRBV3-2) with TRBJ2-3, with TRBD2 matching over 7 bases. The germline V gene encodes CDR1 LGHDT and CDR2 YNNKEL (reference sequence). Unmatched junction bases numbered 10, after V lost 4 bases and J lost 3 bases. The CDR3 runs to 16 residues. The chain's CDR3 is CASSPRSGTSTDTQYF. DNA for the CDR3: TGTGCCAGCAGCCCCCGGAGCGGGACCTCAACAGATACGCAGTATTTT.

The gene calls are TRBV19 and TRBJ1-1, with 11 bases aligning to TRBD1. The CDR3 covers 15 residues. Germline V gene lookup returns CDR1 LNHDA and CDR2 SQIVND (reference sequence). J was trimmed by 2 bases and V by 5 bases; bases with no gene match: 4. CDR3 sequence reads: CASSAGQGGNTEAFF. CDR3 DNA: TGTGCCAGTAGTGCGGGACAGGGGGGTAACACTGAAGCTTTCTTT. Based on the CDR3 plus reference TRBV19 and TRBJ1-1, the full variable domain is DGGITQSPKYLFRKEGQNVTLSCEQNLNHDAMYWYRQDPGQGLRLIYYSQIVNDFQKGDIAEGYSVSREKKESFPLTVTSAQKNPTAFYLCASSAGQGGNTEAFFGQGTRLTVV.